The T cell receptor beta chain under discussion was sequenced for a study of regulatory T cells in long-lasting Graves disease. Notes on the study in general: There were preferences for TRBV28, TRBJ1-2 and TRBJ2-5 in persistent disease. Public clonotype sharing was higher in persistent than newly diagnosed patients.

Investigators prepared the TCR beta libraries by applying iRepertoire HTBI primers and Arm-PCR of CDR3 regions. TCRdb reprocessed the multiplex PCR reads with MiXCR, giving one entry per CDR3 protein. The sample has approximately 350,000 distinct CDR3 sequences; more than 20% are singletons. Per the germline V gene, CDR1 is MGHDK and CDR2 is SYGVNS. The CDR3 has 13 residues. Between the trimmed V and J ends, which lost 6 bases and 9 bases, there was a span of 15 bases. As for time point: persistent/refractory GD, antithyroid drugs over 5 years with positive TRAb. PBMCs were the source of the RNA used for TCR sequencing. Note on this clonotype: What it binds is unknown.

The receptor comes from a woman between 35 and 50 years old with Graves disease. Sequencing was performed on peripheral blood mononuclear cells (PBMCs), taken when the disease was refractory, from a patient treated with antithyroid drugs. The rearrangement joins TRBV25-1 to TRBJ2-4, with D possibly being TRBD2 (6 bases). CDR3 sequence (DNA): TGTGCCAGCAGCGAAGGGACTGGGGGCATTCAGTACTTC. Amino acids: CASSEGTGGIQYF.